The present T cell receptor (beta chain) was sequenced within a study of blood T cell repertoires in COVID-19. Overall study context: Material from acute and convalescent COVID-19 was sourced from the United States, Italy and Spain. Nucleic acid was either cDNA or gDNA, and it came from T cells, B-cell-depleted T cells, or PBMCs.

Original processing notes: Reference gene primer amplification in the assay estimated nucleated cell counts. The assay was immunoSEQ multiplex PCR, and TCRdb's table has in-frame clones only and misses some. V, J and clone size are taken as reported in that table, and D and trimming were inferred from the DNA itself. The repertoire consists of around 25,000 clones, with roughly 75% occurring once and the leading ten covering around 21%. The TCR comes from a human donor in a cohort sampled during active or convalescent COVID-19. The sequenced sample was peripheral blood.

The DNA for the CDR3 is TGTGCCAGCAGCGTAGCGGCAGGGGGCGCTTCACCCCTCCACTTT. This encodes CASSVAAGGASPLHF. The chain carries TRBV9 and TRBJ1-6, with 8 bases matching TRBD1. Germline V gene lookup returns CDR1 SGDLS and CDR2 YYNGEE. The trim removed 0 bases at V and 9 bases at J, leaving 5 bases unmatched. The CDR3 covers 15 residues.